The rows below give T cell receptor beta chains drawn from one sample of a study of blood T cell repertoires in COVID-19. Sequencing was performed with immunoSEQ multiplex PCR; in TCRdb, only in-frame clones are kept and a portion is missing. Among about 64,000 clones listed, approximately 90% were seen once. The sample comprised peripheral blood. The receptors were gathered from a human donor in a cohort sampled during active COVID-19. CDR3s include the opening cysteine and the closing phenylalanine or tryptophan. The D gene is left open where the match is weak. Clone size is stated in some rows and not others, as once, few, many or a class when expanded.

len,abundance,d_gene,j_gene,v_gene,CDR3nt,CDR3aa
13,.,.,TRBJ2-2,TRBV25-1,TGTGCCAGCAGTGAATATCCGGCCGGGGAGCTGTTTTTT,CASSEYPAGELFF
14,.,TRBD1,TRBJ2-7,TRBV7-9,TGTGCCAGCAACCGGGACAGGGACTCCTACGAGCAGTACTTC,CASNRDRDSYEQYF
14,once,TRBD2,TRBJ2-7,TRBV19,TGTGCCAGTAGTATAGTGGCGGGAGGGGACGAGCAGTACTTC,CASSIVAGGDEQYF
15,few,.,TRBJ2-7,TRBV28,TGTGCCAGCAGGCAACTTTGGGCGGGTGGCTACGAGCAGTACTTC,CASRQLWAGGYEQYF
14,.,.,TRBJ2-5,TRBV5-1,TGCGCCAGCGCAACCTCGACACCCCAAGAGACCCAGTACTTC,CASATSTPQETQYF
18,.,.,TRBJ2-6,TRBV6-2/TRBV6-3,TGTGCCAGCAGTTACGGGGGGTTCCGCTTATCTGGGGCCAACGTCCTGACTTTC,CASSYGGFRLSGANVLTF
14,.,.,TRBJ2-5,TRBV11-2,TGTGCCAGCACCCGGGGGGCCGGGGGAGAGACCCAGTACTTC,CASTRGAGGETQYF
16,once,.,TRBJ1-6,TRBV11-2,TGTGCCAGCAGCTTAGGTCCCTCCGTGCGGGGTTCACCCCTCCACTTT,CASSLGPSVRGSPLHF
14,.,TRBD1,TRBJ2-1,TRBV3-1/TRBV3-2,TGTGCCAGCAGCCTAACAGGGGATCGAGAGGAGCAGTTCTTC,CASSLTGDREEQFF
15,.,.,TRBJ2-7,TRBV5-1,TGCGCCAGCAGCCCACAGGGCCCGGACCTGGGGGAGCAGTACTTC,CASSPQGPDLGEQYF